Here is one TCR beta chain with its context. Its antigen remains unidentified. No quality values exist for individual bases; no much larger clone is one base distant. This record belongs to a study of blood T cell repertoires in COVID-19 (dated by TCRdb to about 2020). Regarding the complete study: Samples covering the acute and convalescent phases of COVID-19 were provided by collaborators in the United States, Italy and Spain. A freely available public database, intended as a resource for researchers studying the immune response to SARS-CoV-2, is where the repertoires were released. Deeply sampled blood TCRbeta repertoires from subjects exposed to, actively infected with, or recovered from COVID-19 were included in the dataset. Where available, HLA class I and class II types were taken from metadata supplied by the sample provider and were not determined by assay-based typing. The sample metadata nearly always contained a de-identified subject ID, COVID-19 status, age in years and sex. The prospective study material was composed of cDNA or gDNA derived from T cells, B-cell-depleted T cells, or PBMCs. The samples were drawn from the first 160 participants of the ongoing ImmuneRACE study and from over 950 subjects provided by 6 global collaborators. Results and caveats for the whole study, not just this receptor: Clinical and demographic metadata were provided uncurated, with the amount varying by source and participant.

Spanning cysteine to phenylalanine, the CDR3 consists of 15 amino acids. Left in the record is the CDR3 DNA by itself, 45 bases read in frame from the first base. CDR1 and CDR2 were assigned from the germline V gene (reference sequence) as LNHDA and SQIVND. V loses 6 bases of germline sequence and J loses 2 bases, and the interval between the two ends is 17 bases. At one collaborating source in Seattle, patients were enrolled during active infection and were followed longitudinally through the course of disease. The collaborating institutions used their own protocols to collect whole blood in K2EDTA tubes. Collaborator samples were shipped for TCRbeta analysis as frozen whole blood, isolated PBMCs, or DNA extracted from either sample type. TCRbeta CDR3 regions were amplified from genomic DNA using the immunoSEQ Assay, a bias-controlled multiplex PCR. On the study's bioinformatics: Nucleated cell counts per sample were estimated from amplification of reference gene primers within the assay. To quantify the absolute abundance of each unique TCRbeta CDR3 rearrangement, sequence reads were collapsed and filtered. Productive Simpson clonality was computed per sample as the square root of Simpson's diversity index over productive rearrangements. Sourced from immuneACCESS, this table was stored by TCRdb with only in-frame sequences that have V and J called. A share of the clones is absent; for the studies checked, an unresolved V gene accounts for under half, and the remainder has no known explanation. V, J and clone size reflect that table, while D and trimming were determined from the DNA. The sample table shows hundreds of thousands of clones, and roughly nine tenths are seen once. 0.82% of the sample lies in the top ten.

Sequenced sample: peripheral blood. The receptor was isolated from a man aged 55 to 70 with COVID-19, enrolled during active disease. The sequence links TRBV19 to TRBJ2-7, with TRBD1 tentatively as D gene (6 bases match). CDR3 loop: CASRTQGTSPYEQYF. The DNA sequence is given as TGTGCCAGTAGGACACAGGGTACTTCGCCCTACGAGCAGTACTTC.